This section outlines one TCR beta chain sequence together with its context. The antigen is not known. TCRdb re-analysed the reads in MiXCR, keeping a single row per CDR3 protein. The sample records 75,000 to 100,000 distinct CDR3 sequences, more than 40% being singletons. These data come from a study of T cell repertoires in cytomegalovirus infection. Study details: Recently identified HLA-C-restricted CMV epitopes and well-studied HLA-B-restricted CMV epitopes were used by the study. Public TCR beta signatures indicated both CMV infection and matching HLA type. Broader study findings: CMV-specific TCR beta clonotypes restricted by HLA-C dominated the ex vivo response. CMV carriers with the relevant HLA were identified by cumulative public TCR beta family frequency.

The V gene's germline CDR1 is SGHTA and CDR2 FQGNSA. V was shortened by 8 bases and J by 8 bases, with 13 bases between the two germline ends. This CDR3 has 13 amino acids. V is TRBV7-2 and J is TRBJ1-6; TRBD1 might be the D (6 bases). The receptor was isolated from a human donor in good health (CMV status not recorded). Some clones in this sample may be carry-over from other donors' samples. Sequencing was performed on CD8+ T cells from cultured PBMCs, taken from culture after CMV antigen stimulation. The CDR3 loop is CASRGLPDSPLHF. The CDR3 nucleotides are TGTGCCAGCCGGGGGCTTCCGGATTCACCCCTCCACTTT. Full variable domain (remainder filled in from reference TRBV7-2 and TRBJ1-6): GAGVSQSPSNKVTEKGKDVELRCDPISGHTALYWYRQSLGQGLEFLIYFQGNSAPDKSGLPSDRFSAERTGGSVSTLTIQRTQQEDSAVYLCASRGLPDSPLHFGNGTRLTVT.